Shown below are 5 T cell receptor beta chains from a single sample sequenced in a study of T cell responses to AZD1222 COVID-19 vaccine listed by TCRdb under 2021. Libraries were constructed by the immunoSEQ multiplex PCR assay. TCRdb mirrors the immuneACCESS table, restricted to in-frame sequences. Some clones are absent from its copies; in checked studies, under half trace to an unresolved V gene, and the reason for the others is unknown. The sample table records 99,000 or so clones; about 91% of these occur just once. The top ten constitute around a sixth of the sample. The intended sense of this specimen's time point label: baseline before first vaccination. Here the sequenced sample was peripheral blood, taken on day 0 of AZD1222 vaccination. The receptors come from an adult in good health.

The rearrangement uses TRBV4-2 and TRBJ2-2; possibly TRBD1 for D (5 bases). Germline lookup yields CDR1 LGHNA and CDR2 YNFKEQ. The CDR3 has 14 amino acids. V shed 4 bases and J shed 4 bases, with 10 bases lying between them. This chain's CDR3 is CASSLTTVTGELFF. CDR3 DNA sequence: TGTGCCAGCAGCCTGACGACAGTCACCGGGGAGCTGTTTTTT.

The chain carries TRBV6-5 and TRBJ2-1; D may match TRBD1 or TRBD2 (5 bases each). This CDR3 has 15 amino acids. Per germline, CDR1 MNHEY and CDR2 SVGAGI. Trimming cost V 7 bases and J 0 bases, with 13 bases left between them. CDR3 bases: TGTGCCAGCACTGTCTCAGGGAGCTCCTACAATGAGCAGTTCTTC. Amino acids: CASTVSGSSYNEQFF.

V gene TRBV2 combines with J gene TRBJ2-7; 8 bases fit TRBD1. With V trimmed by 6 bases and J by 2 bases, 6 bases remained unmatched. Germline assignment: CDR1 SNHLY and CDR2 FYNNEI. The CDR3 runs 14 residues. The CDR3 sequence: CASRLGTGTYEQYF. The CDR3 bases are TGTGCCAGCAGACTTGGGACAGGCACCTACGAGCAGTACTTC.

This clone was observed a single time. The gene calls are TRBV5-1 and TRBJ2-7; D call uncertain. CDR3 length equals 13 residues. V lost 4 bases and J 6 bases, leaving 14 bases between the germline ends. From germline, CDR1 is SGHRS and CDR2 YFSETQ. The CDR3 loop is CASSPYGGSEQYF. DNA for the CDR3: TGCGCCAGCAGCCCGTACGGTGGCTCCGAGCAGTACTTC.

The chain employs TRBV5-4 and TRBJ1-2, with D perhaps matching TRBD1 (5 bases). Germline V gene data show CDR1 as SGHNT and CDR2 as YYREEE (reference sequence). The CDR3 spans 17 residues. The V and J ends lost 1 base and 7 bases respectively, with 23 bases between them. The CDR3 spells CASSLLAGSTHHPGYTF. CDR3 DNA sequence: TGTGCCAGCAGCTTGTTGGCAGGGAGCACCCACCATCCTGGCTACACCTTC.